This T cell receptor (beta chain) was recorded in a study of human T cells and chemical hapten exposure (dated by TCRdb to the early 2020s). Some background on the complete study: For sensitization, 2% DPC in acetone was applied to an approximately 2 cm by approximately 2 cm area of upper inner arm skin. Throughout the study period of roughly 24 weeks, patients also received therapeutic DPC doses to the scalp every week. Patch tests used Finn chambers with 0.01% DPC on the upper back, scored after 6 days by International Contact Dermatitis Research Group standards. The mostly female patient cohort included alopecia areata with under or over 50% scalp involvement, alopecia totalis and alopecia universalis. The libraries were sequenced as a pool, and the TCR yield per sample differed mostly because of small variations in library volumes within the pool. The study tracked peripheral blood TCR repertoire changes in vivo during primary and secondary sensitization to the hapten diphenylcyclopropenone (DPC) in alopecia patients. Blood samples were taken from patients before sensitization (week 0) and then at 2, 6 and about 24 weeks after DPC sensitization. For TCR sequencing, blood came from 25 to 30 alopecia patients at anywhere from one to four time points (pre-sensitization, 2, 6 and 24 weeks). Findings and caveats that apply to the study as a whole: A positive correlation was found between the number of PT1 expanded TCRs and patch test score, with significance reached at thresholds 8, 16 and 32 but not 4. Repeated subsampling changed both the strength of the expansion versus patch-test correlation and the threshold at which the correlation became significant. All patients had alopecia, a presumed autoimmune disease, so their immune response might differ from that of healthy individuals. No change with DPC sensitization was found in the number of TCRs above 1 in 1000 frequency, and no evidence of global repertoire structure alterations was found. Significantly more large CDR3 similarity clusters were formed by expanded TCRs than by pre-sensitization or healthy control sets, consistent with antigen-driven responses.

From the cysteine up to the phenylalanine, the CDR3 has a length of 15 residues. Just the 45-base CDR3 DNA is kept, in frame starting at base 1. The germline V gene encodes CDR1 DFQATT and CDR2 SNEGSKA (reference sequence). The V end gives up 0 bases and the J end 1 base, leaving 4 bases in the junction not matched to a gene. To prepare the library, RACE was applied. The sample was run on a NextSeq 500. During library preparation, unique molecular identifiers were attached to individual cDNA molecules so that TCRs could be counted quantitatively and reproducibly. From each blood RNA sample, both TCR alpha and TCR beta chains were sequenced. The paper's data handling went like this. Samples had a median of about 96,000 TCRs, with a range from roughly 23,224 to 700,000. V, J and CDR3 annotation of the TCR reads was carried out using the Decombinator software suite. For the PS versus PT1 abundance plots, all samples were subsampled to the same number of TCRs (28,000). TCRs were defined as expanded if absent before sensitization and observed at least eight times at the 2-week time point. In TCRdb, the public reads were trimmed at Q25 with fastp and aligned with MiXCR, with productive beta chains retained. Each CDR3 protein gets just one entry, which takes the most common genes and DNA from the rows behind it. TCRdb, not the authors, supplied the V and J calls. This sample is represented by 250,000 to 300,000 distinct CDR3 sequences; around 7% of them were singletons. The top ten clones comprise about 1.2% of the sample.

This clonotype was seen only a few times. Its specific antigen is unknown. Within one base of it there is no much larger clone, and no base qualities were kept. Read against the paper, the sample's time point label means: pre-sensitization, week 0. The treatment or condition label here, explained by the study, means: therapeutic diphenylcyclopropenone sensitization with weekly scalp DPC. At every patch-test visit, the blood draw took place before the patch test was put on. Patients were eligible if aged 18 to 70, diagnosed with alopecia and judged suitable for DPC therapy, and pregnant patients were excluded. Unfractionated whole blood was collected in Tempus Blood RNA tubes, and total RNA was extracted from that blood.

This TCR was recovered from a man between 18 and 29 years old with alopecia areata. Some clones in this sample may be carry-over from other donors' samples. The chain employs TRBV20-1 and TRBJ2-3, with 7 bases in between that match TRBD1. The material was whole blood, obtained in connection with sensitization to the hapten diphenylcyclopropenone (DPC). The CDR3 sequence is CSARDRTGGTDTQYF. The DNA sequence follows: TGCAGTGCTAGAGATCGGACAGGAGGCACAGATACGCAGTATTTT.